This is a list of T cell receptor beta chains from one sample in a study of T-cell reconstitution after alpha-beta-depleted transplantation in children. From the PCR reads, TCRdb called clonotypes with MiXCR, one entry per CDR3 protein. Of over 150,000 distinct CDR3 sequences listed, approximately 6.9% are singletons. Here the sequenced sample was PBMCs, taken before TCRalphabeta/CD19-depleted stem cell transplant. Receptor source: a boy aged 2 to 9 with acute lymphoblastic leukemia, due to receive a stem cell transplant. CDR3s include the opening cysteine and the closing phenylalanine or tryptophan. Each record gives: J gene, V gene, CDR3 length, clone size, D gene, CDR3 protein, CDR3 DNA. D genes are given only for firm matches. Where a row states a size, it is once, few, many or the class of an expanded clone; other rows omit it.

TRBJ2-3	TRBV4-1	17	.	.	CASSQDGKQGRADTQYF	TGCGCCAGCAGCCAAGACGGCAAACAGGGGAGGGCAGATACGCAGTATTTT
TRBJ2-7	TRBV7-9	15	many	TRBD1	CASSRDRGRSYEQYF	TGTGCCAGCAGTCGGGACAGGGGAAGATCCTACGAGCAGTACTTC
TRBJ2-7	TRBV12-3/TRBV12-4	14	many	TRBD1	CASSYGTGSHEQYF	TGTGCCAGCAGTTACGGGACAGGGTCCCACGAGCAGTACTTC
TRBJ2-3	TRBV20-1	11	many	.	CSAPQADTQYF	TGCAGTGCCCCCCAGGCAGATACGCAGTATTTT
TRBJ2-7	TRBV28	13	few	TRBD1	CASSFQGAGEQYF	TGTGCCAGCAGTTTCCAGGGGGCGGGAGAGCAGTACTTC
TRBJ2-7	TRBV6-5	15	few	TRBD1	CASSNQGQPPYEQYF	TGTGCCAGCAGTAACCAGGGACAGCCACCCTACGAGCAGTACTTC
TRBJ1-1	TRBV12-3/TRBV12-4	12	few	.	CASKQTNTEAFF	TGTGCCAGCAAGCAGACGAACACTGAAGCTTTCTTT
TRBJ2-1	TRBV5-1	16	many	TRBD2	CASRLAGGTSYNEQFF	TGCGCCAGCAGACTAGCGGGGGGCACCTCCTACAATGAGCAGTTCTTC
TRBJ2-3	TRBV14	13	many	.	CASSPFVGDTQYF	TGTGCCAGCAGCCCGTTTGTGGGAGATACGCAGTATTTT
TRBJ1-4	TRBV29-1	12	many	.	CSAGRINEKLFF	TGCAGCGCGGGACGGATTAATGAAAAACTGTTTTTT
TRBJ2-1	TRBV7-8	14	.	TRBD2	CASSLRLAENEQFF	TGTGCCAGCAGCTTACGGCTAGCGGAAAATGAGCAGTTCTTC
TRBJ2-4	TRBV11-3	15	many	TRBD2	CASSSRTSSGNIQYF	TGTGCCAGCAGCTCGCGGACTAGCTCCGGAAACATTCAGTACTTC
TRBJ2-1	TRBV5-1	15	many	.	CASSFFGGEVNEQFF	TGCGCCAGCAGCTTTTTCGGGGGCGAGGTCAATGAGCAGTTCTTC
TRBJ2-7	TRBV2	14	once	.	CASSESSPGAEQYF	TGTGCCAGCAGTGAATCTAGTCCCGGGGCCGAGCAGTACTTC
TRBJ1-1	TRBV29-1	13	many	.	CSVEGEGLVEAFF	TGCAGCGTTGAAGGTGAAGGGTTGGTCGAAGCTTTCTTT
TRBJ2-7	TRBV20-1	15	few	TRBD2	CSARDQTSGSHEQYF	TGCAGTGCTAGAGATCAGACTAGCGGGAGTCATGAGCAGTACTTC
TRBJ1-4	TRBV15	14	many	.	CATSRDYGNEKLFF	TGTGCCACCAGCAGAGATTATGGGAATGAAAAACTGTTTTTT
TRBJ2-5	TRBV7-2	15	few	TRBD1	CASGTGGRFGETQYF	TGTGCCAGCGGGACAGGGGGCCGGTTTGGAGAGACCCAGTACTTC
TRBJ2-7	TRBV6-1	16	few	.	CASSPRRGLGSYEQYF	TGTGCCAGCAGCCCACGCAGGGGTTTGGGATCCTACGAGCAGTACTTC
TRBJ1-1	TRBV28	16	many	.	CASSLTGRHMNTEAFF	TGTGCCAGCAGTTTAACAGGGAGACATATGAACACTGAAGCTTTCTTT
TRBJ2-1	TRBV11-1	19	many	.	CASSLFGGSPIKSYNEQFF	TGTGCCAGCAGCTTATTTGGCGGCAGCCCTATAAAATCCTACAATGAGCAGTTCTTC
TRBJ2-7	TRBV12-3/TRBV12-4	14	.	.	CASRLSEGSYEQYF	TGTGCCAGCAGATTAAGCGAAGGAAGCTACGAGCAGTACTTC
TRBJ2-1	TRBV2	12	.	.	CASSAPGVGQFF	TGTGCCAGCAGCGCACCAGGGGTAGGGCAGTTCTTC
TRBJ2-5	TRBV2	13	many	.	CASSEERQKTQYF	TGTGCCAGCAGTGAGGAAAGACAGAAGACCCAGTACTTC
TRBJ2-1	TRBV12-3/TRBV12-4	15	many	TRBD1	CASNTDRGITIEQFF	TGTGCCAGCAATACAGACAGGGGGATTACAATTGAGCAGTTCTTC